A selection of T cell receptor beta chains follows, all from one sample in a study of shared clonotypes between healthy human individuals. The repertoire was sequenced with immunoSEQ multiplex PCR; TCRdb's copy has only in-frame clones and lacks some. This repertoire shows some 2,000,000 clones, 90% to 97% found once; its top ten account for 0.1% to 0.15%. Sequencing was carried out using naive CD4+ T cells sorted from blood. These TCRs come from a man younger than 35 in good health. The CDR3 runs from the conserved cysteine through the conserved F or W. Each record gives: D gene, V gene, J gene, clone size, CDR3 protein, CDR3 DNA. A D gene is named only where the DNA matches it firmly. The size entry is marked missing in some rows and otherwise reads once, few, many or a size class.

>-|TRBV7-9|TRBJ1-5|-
CASSLAAETPQHF
TGTGCCAGCAGCTTAGCGGCTGAAACGCCCCAGCATTTT
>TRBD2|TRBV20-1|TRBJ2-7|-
CSASVGGEQYF
TGCAGTGCTAGTGTCGGGGGGGAGCAGTACTTC
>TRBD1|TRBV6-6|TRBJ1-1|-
CASSYSTGANTEAFF
TGTGCCAGCAGTTACTCGACAGGGGCGAACACTGAAGCTTTCTTT
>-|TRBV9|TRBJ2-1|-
CASSVDPALFRNEQFF
TGTGCCAGCAGCGTAGACCCCGCGTTATTTCGCAATGAGCAGTTCTTC
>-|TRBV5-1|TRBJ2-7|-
CASSLEGGLGEQYF
TGCGCCAGCAGCCTCGAGGGGGGGCTCGGCGAGCAGTACTTC
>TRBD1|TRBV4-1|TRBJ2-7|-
CASSPNTGASYEQYF
TGCGCCAGCAGCCCCAACACAGGGGCCTCCTACGAGCAGTACTTC
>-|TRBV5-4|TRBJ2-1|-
CASSSPIGEQFF
TGTGCCAGCAGTTCCCCAATCGGTGAGCAGTTCTTC
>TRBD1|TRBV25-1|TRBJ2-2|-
CASSESGQGVVGELFF
TGTGCCAGCAGTGAATCTGGGCAGGGGGTGGTCGGGGAGCTGTTTTTT
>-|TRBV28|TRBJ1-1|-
CASSLGWTEAFF
TGTGCCAGCAGTTTAGGGTGGACTGAAGCTTTCTTT
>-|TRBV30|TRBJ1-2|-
CAWSEGRGPYGYTF
TGTGCCTGGAGTGAGGGCCGGGGCCCCTATGGCTACACCTTC
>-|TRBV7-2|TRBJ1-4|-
CASKPVIGPNEKLFF
TGTGCCAGCAAGCCCGTGATTGGTCCTAATGAAAAACTGTTTTTT
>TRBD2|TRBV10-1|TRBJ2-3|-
CASRDSGDSTDTQYF
TGCGCCAGCAGAGATAGCGGGGATAGCACAGATACGCAGTATTTT
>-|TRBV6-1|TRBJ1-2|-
CASTGGGLGYTF
TGTGCCAGCACGGGCGGGGGCCTCGGCTACACCTTC
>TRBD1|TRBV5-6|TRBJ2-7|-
CASSPAGGAIEQYF
TGTGCCAGCAGCCCCGCAGGGGGCGCGATCGAGCAGTACTTC
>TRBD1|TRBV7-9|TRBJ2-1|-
CASSSYRGQNNEQFF
TGTGCCAGCAGCTCGTACAGGGGGCAAAACAATGAGCAGTTCTTC
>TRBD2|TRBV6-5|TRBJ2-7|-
CATQEAGGFEQYF
TGTGCCACCCAGGAAGCGGGAGGGTTCGAGCAGTACTTC
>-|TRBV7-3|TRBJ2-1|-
CASSLSGPNEQFF
TGTGCCAGCAGCTTATCGGGACCGAATGAGCAGTTCTTC
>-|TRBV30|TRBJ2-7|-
CAWTISGTGSYEQYF
TGTGCCTGGACCATCTCCGGGACCGGCTCCTACGAGCAGTACTTC
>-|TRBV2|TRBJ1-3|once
CASHRSSGNTIYF
TGTGCCAGCCATAGGTCCTCTGGAAACACCATATATTTT
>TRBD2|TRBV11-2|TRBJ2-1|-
CASSNPRASGRAAYNEQFF
TGTGCCAGCAGCAACCCTCGGGCTAGCGGGAGGGCCGCCTACAATGAGCAGTTCTTC
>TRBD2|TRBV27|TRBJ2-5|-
CASPSGPALLQETQYF
TGTGCCAGCCCTAGCGGGCCAGCCCTCCTCCAAGAGACCCAGTACTTC
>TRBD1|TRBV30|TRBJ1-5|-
CACTGTGGFMGNQPQHF
TGTGCCTGTACCGGGACAGGGGGCTTTATGGGCAATCAGCCCCAGCATTTT
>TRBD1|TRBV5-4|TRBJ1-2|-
CASSWGDREGGGYTF
TGTGCCAGCAGCTGGGGGGACAGGGAGGGAGGTGGCTACACCTTC
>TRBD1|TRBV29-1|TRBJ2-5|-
CSAPRGTGETQYF
TGCAGCGCCCCGCGGGGGACAGGGGAAACCCAGTACTTC
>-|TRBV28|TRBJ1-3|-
CASRGNTIYF
TGTGCCAGCAGAGGAAACACCATATATTTT
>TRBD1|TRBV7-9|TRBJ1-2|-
CASSTNDRVKGYGYTF
TGTGCCAGCAGCACCAACGACAGGGTAAAGGGATATGGCTACACCTTC
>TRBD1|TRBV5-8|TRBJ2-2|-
CASPNRAQGARTGELFF
TGTGCCAGCCCAAACCGAGCACAGGGGGCAAGGACCGGGGAGCTGTTTTTT
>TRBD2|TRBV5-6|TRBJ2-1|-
CASSLRTSALNNEQFF
TGTGCCAGCAGCTTGCGGACTAGCGCGCTTAACAATGAGCAGTTCTTC
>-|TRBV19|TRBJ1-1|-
CASSRRDGNTEAFF
TGTGCCAGTAGCCGCCGGGACGGGAACACTGAAGCTTTCTTT
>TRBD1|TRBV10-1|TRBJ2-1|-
CASSEGTGNSYNEQFF
TGCGCCAGCAGTGAAGGGACAGGGAATTCCTACAATGAGCAGTTCTTC
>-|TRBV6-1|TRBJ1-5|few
CASSGQKYQPQHF
TGTGCCAGCAGTGGTCAGAAGTATCAGCCCCAGCATTTT
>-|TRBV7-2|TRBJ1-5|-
CASSYTLIQPQHF
TGTGCCAGTAGCTATACCTTAATTCAGCCCCAGCATTTT